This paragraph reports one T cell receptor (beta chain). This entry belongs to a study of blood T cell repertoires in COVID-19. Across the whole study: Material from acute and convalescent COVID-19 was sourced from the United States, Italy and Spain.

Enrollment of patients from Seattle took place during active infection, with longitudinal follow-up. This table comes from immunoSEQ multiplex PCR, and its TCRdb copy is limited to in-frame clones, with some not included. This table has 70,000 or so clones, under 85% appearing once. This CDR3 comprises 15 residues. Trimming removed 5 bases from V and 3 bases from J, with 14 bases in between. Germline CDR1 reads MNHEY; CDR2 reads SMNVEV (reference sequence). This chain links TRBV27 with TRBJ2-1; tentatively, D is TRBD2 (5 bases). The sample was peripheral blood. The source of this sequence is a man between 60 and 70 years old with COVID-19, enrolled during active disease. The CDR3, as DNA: TGTGCCAGCAGTATTGGGAGCGGCAACTACAATGAGCAGTTCTTC. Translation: CASSIGSGNYNEQFF.